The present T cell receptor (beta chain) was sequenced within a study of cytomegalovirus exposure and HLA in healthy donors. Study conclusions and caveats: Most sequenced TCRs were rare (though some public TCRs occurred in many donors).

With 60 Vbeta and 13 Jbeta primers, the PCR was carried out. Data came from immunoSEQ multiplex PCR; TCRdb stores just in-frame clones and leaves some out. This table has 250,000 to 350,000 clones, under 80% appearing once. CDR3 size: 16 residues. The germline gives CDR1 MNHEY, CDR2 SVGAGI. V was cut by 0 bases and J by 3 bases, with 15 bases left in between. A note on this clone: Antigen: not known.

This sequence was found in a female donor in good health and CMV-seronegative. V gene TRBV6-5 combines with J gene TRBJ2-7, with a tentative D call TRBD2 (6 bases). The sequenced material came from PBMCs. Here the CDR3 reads CASSYSLGGIYYEQYF. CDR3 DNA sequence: TGTGCCAGCAGTTACTCGCTTGGCGGGATTTACTACGAGCAGTACTTC.